This T cell receptor (beta chain) was recorded in a study of blood T cell repertoires in COVID-19. About the study: The study drew acute and convalescent COVID-19 samples from the United States, Italy and Spain. PBMCs, B-cell-depleted T cells, or T cells were the source of the cDNA or gDNA that made up the material.

Trimming stripped 2 bases from V and 4 bases from J, with 20 bases between. CDR3 length equals 17 residues. Germline CDR1 reads MNHEY; CDR2 reads SMNVEV (reference sequence). Original data processing: Quantification of nucleated cells was approximated via reference gene primer amplification. Data came from immunoSEQ multiplex PCR; TCRdb stores just in-frame clones and leaves some out. D and trimming were read from the DNA, whereas the V and J calls and clone size are those reported in that table. Among approximately 180,000 clones listed, about 85% were seen once. Seattle's enrolled individuals joined amid active infection and were then monitored longitudinally.

Material: peripheral blood. The J gene is TRBJ2-5, the V gene TRBV27; tentative D call: TRBD2 (7 bases). This TCR was sampled from a person aged 65-85 years with COVID-19, enrolled during active disease. As DNA, the CDR3 is TGTGCCAGCAGTTTAAAATTCGGGGGGCGCTTTCTAGAGACCCAGTACTTC. Its protein is CASSLKFGGRFLETQYF.